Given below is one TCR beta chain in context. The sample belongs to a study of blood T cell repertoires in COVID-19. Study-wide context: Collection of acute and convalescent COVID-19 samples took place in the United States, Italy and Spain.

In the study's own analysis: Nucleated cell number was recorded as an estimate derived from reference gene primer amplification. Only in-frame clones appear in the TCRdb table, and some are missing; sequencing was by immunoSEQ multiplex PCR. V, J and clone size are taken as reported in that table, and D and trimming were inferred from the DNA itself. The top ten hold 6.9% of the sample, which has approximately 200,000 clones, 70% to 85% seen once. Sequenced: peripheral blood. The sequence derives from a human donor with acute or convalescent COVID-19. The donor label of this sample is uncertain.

The CDR3 here is CASSYISGNTGELFF. CDR3 nucleotide sequence: TGTGCCAGCAGTTATATTAGCGGAAACACCGGGGAGCTGTTTTTT. J is TRBJ2-2 and V is TRBV6-2 or TRBV6-3; weak D call: TRBD2 (6 bases). The CDR3 contains 15 residues. Germline V lookup: CDR1 MNHEY, CDR2 SVGEGT. Trimming removed 3 bases at V and 2 bases at J, with 10 bases between.